The 23 T cell receptor beta chains listed next were all sequenced from one sample in a study of CD8+ T cells in alopecia areata. Treatment specified: oral pan-JAK inhibitor, 5-10 mg twice daily. RNA was isolated and reverse transcribed to cDNA, the sequencing template. Clones were read by immunoSEQ multiplex PCR, and TCRdb kept only the in-frame ones, dropping some. The sample includes around 120,000 clones, around 56% seen only once; the top ten take just over 0.45%. Here the sequenced sample was CD4+ T cells sorted from blood, taken at week 4, from a patient treated with tofacitinib. The receptor set was obtained from a human donor with alopecia areata.

The gene calls are TRBV6-1 and TRBJ1-5, with D uncertain. Looked up from germline, CDR1 is MNHNS and CDR2 is SASEGT. CDR3 size: 14 residues. V dropped 2 bases and J dropped 7 bases, with 12 bases sitting between them. CDR3 bases: TGTGCCAGCAGTGAATGGAGAGGTGGGCAGCCCCAGCATTTT. It yields the protein CASSEWRGGQPQHF.

In DNA form, the CDR3 reads TGTGCCTGGCCCGGGGACAGTCACACAGATACGCAGTATTTT. Encoded protein: CAWPGDSHTDTQYF. The chain links TRBV30 to TRBJ2-3; 7 bases map to TRBD1. V was pared by 5 bases and J by 2 bases, with 7 bases of the junction left unmatched. Germline CDR1 and CDR2: GTSNPN and SVGIG (reference sequence). The CDR3 is made up of 14 amino acids. Based on the CDR3 plus reference TRBV30 and TRBJ2-3, the full variable domain is SQTIHQWPATLVQPVGSPLSLECTVEGTSNPNLYWYRQAAGRGLQLLFYSVGIGQISSEVPQNLSASRPQDRQFILSSKKLLLSDSGFYLCAWPGDSHTDTQYFGPGTRLTVL.

This clone was counted only a few times. The chain links TRBV19 to TRBJ2-7; 9 bases align to TRBD1. Unmatched junction bases numbered 9, after V lost 6 bases and J lost 6 bases. The CDR3 runs to 14 residues. In germline, CDR1 is LNHDA, CDR2 SQIVND (reference sequence). CDR3: CASRSRDRALEQYF. The CDR3 DNA is TGTGCCAGTAGATCCCGGGACAGGGCTCTCGAGCAGTACTTC.

CDR3 nucleotides: TGCAGCGGCCGGAGGGGGGTGGAAACTGAAGCTTTCTTT. As protein: CSGRRGVETEAFF. This chain joins TRBV29-1 and TRBJ1-1; a possible D gene is TRBD1 (6 bases). The CDR3 has 13 residues. Germline CDR1 is SQVTM and CDR2 is ANQGSEA. V was clipped by 7 bases and J by 5 bases, with 17 bases between them.

This clone was seen a few times. The chain couples TRBV28 to TRBJ1-2; D not resolved. CDR3 length: 12 residues. Germline V CDR1 and CDR2: MDHEN, SYDVKM. V lost 5 bases to trimming and J lost 3 bases, with 7 bases between them. CDR3 bases: TGTGCCAGCAGTCCTAGGGACTATGGCTACACCTTC. Translating gives CASSPRDYGYTF.

The chain couples TRBV4-1 to TRBJ1-1; D remains unclear. V gave up 2 bases and J gave up 4 bases, with 14 bases separating them. This CDR3 spans 15 amino acids. Germline V lookup: CDR1 MGHRA, CDR2 YSYEKL. The chain's CDR3 is CASSQPDLRGTEAFF. The CDR3 bases are TGCGCCAGCAGCCAACCGGACTTACGGGGCACTGAAGCTTTCTTT.

CDR3 DNA: TGCGCCAGCAGCTTGGCCGGCAGTGGTGGAAACACCATATATTTT. It codes for CASSLAGSGGNTIYF. The gene calls are TRBV5-1 and TRBJ1-3; D unclear. CDR3 length: 15 residues. CDR1 is SGHRS and CDR2 is YFSETQ in the germline V gene. V was shortened by 0 bases and J by 3 bases, with 10 bases between the two germline ends.

This clone was counted a few times. V usage is TRBV25-1 and J usage is TRBJ2-7; D not certain. The germline gives CDR1 MGHDK, CDR2 SYGVNS. This CDR3 has 14 residues. V lost 5 bases, J lost 0 bases, and 11 bases lay in between. The DNA of the CDR3 is TGTGCCAGCAGTTGGAGCGTCAGCTCCTACGAGCAGTACTTC. This sequence encodes CASSWSVSSYEQYF.

The V and J genes are TRBV30 and TRBJ2-1; a weak D match, TRBD2 (6 bases). Trimming stripped 2 bases from V and 5 bases from J, with 13 bases between. Germline values: CDR1 GTSNPN, CDR2 SVGIG (reference sequence). This CDR3 is 14 amino acids long. CDR3 nucleotide sequence: TGTGCCTGGAGTACAGGACTATCCGACAATGAGCAGTTCTTC. Protein sequence: CAWSTGLSDNEQFF.

The chain links TRBV30 to TRBJ2-5; TRBD2 matches at 8 bases. The CDR3 extends over 15 amino acids. CDR1 and CDR2 (germline): GTSNPN, SVGIG (reference sequence). V lost 2 bases and J lost 2; bases outside the gene matches: 7. CDR3 coding DNA: TGTGCCTGGAGTAGGATAGCGGGAAATCAAGAGACCCAGTACTTC. Translating it yields CAWSRIAGNQETQYF.

There are a few counts of this clone. The chain combines TRBV29-1 with TRBJ2-1, with D unresolved. CDR3 size: 13 residues. V shed 6 bases and J shed 6 bases, with 15 bases lying between them. The germline V gene has CDR1 SQVTM and CDR2 ANQGSEA. CDR3 sequence (DNA): TGCAGCGTCGTGGAGATCCCAGGCAATGAGCAGTTCTTC. It yields the protein CSVVEIPGNEQFF.

The chain is built from TRBV30 and TRBJ2-5, with 7 positions matching TRBD2. The CDR3 length is 12 residues. The V segment lost 4 bases and the J segment 7 bases; nucleotides outside the gene matches: 6. Germline V CDR1 and CDR2: GTSNPN, SVGIG (reference sequence). As DNA, the CDR3 is TGTGCCTGGACCGGGACTAATTGGACCCAGTACTTC. The encoded protein is CAWTGTNWTQYF.

The chain uses TRBV5-1 and TRBJ1-4; the D is unclear. Germline loops: CDR1 SGHRS, CDR2 YFSETQ. The CDR3 totals 14 residues. With 2 bases removed from V and 1 base from J, the gap between germline ends came to 6 bases. The CDR3 sequence is CASSFTGTNEKLFF. The DNA for the CDR3 is TGCGCCAGCAGCTTTACTGGAACTAATGAAAAACTGTTTTTT.

The rearrangement links TRBV5-1 to TRBJ2-2, with 7 bases identical to TRBD2. CDR3 length equals 13 residues. With V trimmed by 7 bases and J by 4 bases, 4 bases remained unmatched. Germline V lookup: CDR1 SGHRS, CDR2 YFSETQ. The CDR3 loop reads CASRPGGTGELFF. Written as DNA, the CDR3 is TGCGCCAGCCGGCCGGGAGGCACCGGGGAGCTGTTTTTT. The full variable domain, in which reference TRBV5-1 and TRBJ2-2 provide the parts outside the CDR3, is KAGVTQTPRYLIKTRGQQVTLSCSPISGHRSVSWYQQTPGQGLQFLFEYFSETQRNKGNFPGRFSGRQFSNSRSEMNVSTLELGDSALYLCASRPGGTGELFFGEGSRLTVL.

The chain combines TRBV29-1 with TRBJ2-3; D gene uncertain. Germline assignment: CDR1 SQVTM and CDR2 ANQGSEA. The CDR3 loop spans 13 amino acids. Trimming removed 7 bases from V and 2 bases from J, with 13 bases in between. This chain's CDR3 is CSEVRPDTDTQYF. The DNA for the CDR3 is TGCAGCGAAGTAAGACCAGACACAGATACGCAGTATTTT.

The chain joins TRBV11-1 to TRBJ2-2; D unclear. Trimming removed 5 bases at V and 8 bases at J, with 12 bases between. The CDR3 spans 13 residues. CDR1 and CDR2 (germline): SGHAT, FQDESV (reference sequence). CDR3 residues: CASSPAASGELFF. The CDR3 nucleotides are TGTGCCAGCAGCCCCGCCGCGTCTGGGGAGCTGTTTTTT. Supplemented by reference TRBV11-1 and TRBJ2-2, the full variable domain reads EAEVAQSPRYKITEKSQAVAFWCDPISGHATLYWYRQILGQGPELLVQFQDESVVDDSQLPKDRFSAERLKGVDSTLKIQPAELGDSAMYLCASSPAASGELFFGEGSRLTVL.

The chain links TRBV29-1 to TRBJ2-6; perhaps TRBD1 as D (6 bases). Germline V gene lookup returns CDR1 SQVTM and CDR2 ANQGSEA. This CDR3 has 16 residues. With 2 bases removed from V and 0 bases from J, the gap between germline ends came to 11 bases. The chain's CDR3 is CSVELQGSSGANVLTF. CDR3 DNA sequence: TGCAGCGTTGAATTGCAGGGGAGCTCTGGGGCCAACGTCCTGACTTTC.

This clone was seen more than once but under ten times. This chain connects TRBV27 to TRBJ1-5; maybe TRBD1 (5 bases). The CDR3 covers 12 residues. CDR1 and CDR2 (germline): MNHEY, SMNVEV (reference sequence). Trimming stripped 8 bases from V and 7 bases from J, with 12 bases between. The CDR3 sequence is CASGGSDQPQHF. The DNA of the CDR3 is TGTGCCAGCGGGGGATCTGACCAGCCCCAGCATTTT.

The chain couples TRBV6-6 to TRBJ2-5, with D perhaps assigned TRBD1 or TRBD2 (5 bases each). This CDR3 comprises 13 residues. V was clipped by 2 bases and J by 10 bases, with 14 bases between them. Germline V gene data show CDR1 as MNHNY and CDR2 as SVGAGI (reference sequence). The CDR3 DNA sequence: TGTGCCAGCAGTTACAGGAGCTTGGGGGACCAGTACTTC. Translating it yields CASSYRSLGDQYF.

The chain employs TRBV30 and TRBJ1-4; maybe TRBD1 (5 bases). The CDR3 contains 16 residues. V lost 2 bases to trimming and J lost 0 bases, with 13 bases between them. Germline lookup yields CDR1 GTSNPN and CDR2 SVGIG (reference sequence). CDR3 in amino acids: CAWSLGTSATNEKLFF. The CDR3 bases are TGTGCCTGGAGTCTCGGGACCTCCGCAACTAATGAAAAACTGTTTTTT. Drawing the rest from reference TRBV30 and TRBJ1-4, the complete variable domain is SQTIHQWPATLVQPVGSPLSLECTVEGTSNPNLYWYRQAAGRGLQLLFYSVGIGQISSEVPQNLSASRPQDRQFILSSKKLLLSDSGFYLCAWSLGTSATNEKLFFGSGTQLSVL.

The DNA of the CDR3 is TGTGCCTGGAGTGTAGCGGGTGGCAGATACAACTATGGCTACACCTTC. It translates to CAWSVAGGRYNYGYTF. The chain employs TRBV30 and TRBJ1-2; D gene uncertain. From germline, CDR1 is GTSNPN and CDR2 SVGIG (reference sequence). The length of the CDR3 is 16 residues. Between the trimmed V and J ends, which lost 0 bases and 2 bases, there was a span of 16 bases.

The rearrangement uses TRBV30 and TRBJ1-2; D is unclear. Germline values: CDR1 GTSNPN, CDR2 SVGIG (reference sequence). CDR3 length: 13 amino acids. Trimming left V 4 bases short and J 2 bases short, with 11 bases between. As DNA, the CDR3 is TGTGCCTGGACCTTTTTAGGGAACTATGGCTACACCTTC. Protein product: CAWTFLGNYGYTF. The variable domain in full, with the rest retrieved from reference TRBV30 and TRBJ1-2, is SQTIHQWPATLVQPVGSPLSLECTVEGTSNPNLYWYRQAAGRGLQLLFYSVGIGQISSEVPQNLSASRPQDRQFILSSKKLLLSDSGFYLCAWTFLGNYGYTFGSGTRLTVV.

This clone came up once. The chain has TRBV10-3 and TRBJ2-5, with 8 bases identical to TRBD1. Per the germline V gene, CDR1 is ENHRY and CDR2 is SYGVKD. V lost 2 bases to trimming and J lost 2 bases; unmatched junction nucleotides: 7. This CDR3 region has 16 residues. CDR3 nucleotide sequence: TGTGCCATCAGTGAGCGACAGGGGTCGGGACAAGAGACCCAGTACTTC. It codes for CAISERQGSGQETQYF.